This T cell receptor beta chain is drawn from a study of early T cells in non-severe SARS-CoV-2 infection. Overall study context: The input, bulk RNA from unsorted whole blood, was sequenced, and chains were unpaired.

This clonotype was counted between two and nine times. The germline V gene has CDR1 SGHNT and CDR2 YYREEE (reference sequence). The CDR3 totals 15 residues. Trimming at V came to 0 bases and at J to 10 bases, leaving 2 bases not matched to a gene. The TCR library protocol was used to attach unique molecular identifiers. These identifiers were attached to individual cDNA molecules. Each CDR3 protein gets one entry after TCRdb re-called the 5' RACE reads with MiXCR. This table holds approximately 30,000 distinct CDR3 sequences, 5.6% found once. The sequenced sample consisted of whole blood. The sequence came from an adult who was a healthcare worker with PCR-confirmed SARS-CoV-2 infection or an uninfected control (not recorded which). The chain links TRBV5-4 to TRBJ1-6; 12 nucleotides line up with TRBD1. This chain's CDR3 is CASSLGDRGLSPLHF. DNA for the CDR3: TGTGCCAGCAGCTTGGGGGACAGGGGGCTATCACCCCTCCACTTT. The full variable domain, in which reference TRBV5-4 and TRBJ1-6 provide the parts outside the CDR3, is ETGVTQSPTHLIKTRGQQVTLRCSSQSGHNTVSWYQQALGQGPQFIFQYYREEENGRGNFPPRFSGLQFPNYSSELNVNALELDDSALYLCASSLGDRGLSPLHFGNGTRLTVT.